Below, one T cell receptor (beta chain) is given with its context. Libraries were prepared by immunoSEQ multiplex PCR; TCRdb keeps only in-frame clonotypes and omits some of them. The data hold tens of thousands of clones, with roughly 92% observed a single time. This specimen belongs to a study of T cell repertoires and Cas9 in healthy adults. The germline gives CDR1 MNHNY, CDR2 SVGAGI (reference sequence). With 0 bases removed from V and 0 bases from J, the gap between germline ends came to 7 bases. The CDR3 runs 15 residues. What was sequenced was CD4+ effector T cells (CD127+, CD25-, CD137-, CD154-) from PBMCs; culture status not recorded. The sequence was obtained from a human donor in good health. The chain links TRBV6-6 to TRBJ2-3; D remains ambiguous. The CDR3 DNA follows: TGTGCCAGCAGTTACTCGGTCAAGAGCACAGATACGCAGTATTTT. Its protein is CASSYSVKSTDTQYF.